These 16 T cell receptor beta chains were all obtained from the same sample, sequenced in a study of blood T cell repertoires in COVID-19. Produced via immunoSEQ multiplex PCR; TCRdb's table is partial and in-frame only. In the table there are approximately 150,000 clones, around 87% of which are singletons. The source material was peripheral blood. These TCRs come from an elderly man with acute or convalescent COVID-19.

This clone was seen a few times. The V gene is TRBV2, the J gene TRBJ1-6; tentatively, D is TRBD1 (5 bases). There are 17 residues in the CDR3. Germline CDR1 reads SNHLY; CDR2 reads FYNNEI. V lost 2 bases and J lost 5, with 16 bases in between. CDR3 in DNA: TGTGCCAGCAGTGAACCCTCGGGGGGACCCAATAATTCACCCCTCCACTTT. As protein: CASSEPSGGPNNSPLHF.

V gene TRBV6-5 combines with J gene TRBJ2-7; 9 bases agree with TRBD1. The length of the CDR3 is 14 residues. The junction had 12 bases not matched to a gene; V was cut back by 6 bases and J by 9 bases. The V gene's germline CDR1 is MNHEY and CDR2 SVGAGI. In DNA form, the CDR3 reads TGTGCCAGCAGACACACCTGGACAGGGGAGATGCAGTACTTC. Translation gives CASRHTWTGEMQYF.

This clone was observed a single time. DNA of the CDR3: TGCGCCAGCAGCTTGGGGACGGGACTGCAAGAGACCCAGTACTTC. It is translated as CASSLGTGLQETQYF. J is TRBJ2-5 and V is TRBV5-1, with D tentatively TRBD2 (6 bases). CDR1 and CDR2 (germline): SGHRS, YFSETQ. The CDR3 loop spans 15 amino acids. V dropped 0 bases and J dropped 2 bases, with 11 bases sitting between them.

The chain employs TRBV7-2 and TRBJ2-2; D unclear. The V gene's germline CDR1 is SGHTA and CDR2 FQGNSA. The CDR3 length is 13 residues. Trimming left V 2 bases short and J 7 bases short, with 8 bases between. DNA for the CDR3: TGTGCCAGCAGCTTACTTCCCGGCGGGGAGCTGTTTTTT. Amino acid sequence: CASSLLPGGELFF.

This clone was seen only a few times. The chain has TRBV4-1 and TRBJ2-7, with D perhaps matching TRBD2 (6 bases). The length of the CDR3 is 15 residues. CDR1 is MGHRA, CDR2 YSYEKL, per germline. V was clipped by 0 bases and J by 2 bases, with 11 bases between them. The CDR3 loop is CASSQDHTSTYEQYF. The CDR3 coding sequence is TGCGCCAGCAGCCAAGATCACACTAGCACCTACGAGCAGTACTTC.

The chain joins TRBV28 to TRBJ2-1, with D possibly being TRBD1 (5 bases). The germline V and J ends were trimmed by 5 bases and 5 bases, with 19 bases remaining between them. The CDR3 has 16 amino acids. From germline, CDR1 is MDHEN and CDR2 SYDVKM. CDR3 sequence reads: CASSPRWVGRHNEQFF. The CDR3 DNA is TGTGCCAGCAGTCCCCGCTGGGTGGGGCGACACAATGAGCAGTTCTTC. Filled out from reference TRBV28 and TRBJ2-1, the complete variable domain reads DVKVTQSSRYLVKRTGEKVFLECVQDMDHENMFWYRQDPGLGLRLIYFSYDVKMKEKGDIPEGYSVSREKKERFSLILESASTNQTSMYLCASSPRWVGRHNEQFFGPGTRLTVL.

The chain is built from TRBV7-3 and TRBJ1-5, with 7 nucleotides matching TRBD1. This CDR3 contains 15 residues. V lost 5 bases and J lost 4; bases outside the gene matches: 8. Germline V gene sequence: CDR1 SGHTA, CDR2 FQGTGA. The CDR3 spells CASSARDRQNQPQHF. As DNA, the CDR3 is TGTGCCAGCAGCGCGAGGGACAGACAAAATCAGCCCCAGCATTTT.

The chain is built from TRBV5-4 and TRBJ2-1; 9 bases align to TRBD1. V shed 1 base, J shed 6 bases, and the junction held 5 bases outside the gene matches. The CDR3 is 15 residues long. Germline CDR1 SGHNT, CDR2 YYREEE (reference sequence). CDR3 loop: CASSLQGGQGNEQFF. The CDR3, as DNA: TGTGCCAGCAGCTTGCAGGGGGGACAGGGCAATGAGCAGTTCTTC.

The CDR3 sequence is CAWSAGYEQYF. DNA for the CDR3: TGTGCCTGGAGTGCGGGGTACGAGCAGTACTTC. The J gene is TRBJ2-7, the V gene TRBV30; possible D gene TRBD2, 5 bases. Looked up from germline, CDR1 is GTSNPN and CDR2 is SVGIG (reference sequence). With 1 base removed from V and 4 bases from J, the gap between germline ends came to 5 bases. This CDR3 has 11 amino acids.

J is TRBJ1-2 and V is TRBV5-8; D perhaps matches TRBD1 (5 bases). CDR1 and CDR2 (germline): SGHTS, YDEGEE. V dropped 5 bases and J dropped 8 bases, with 22 bases sitting between them. The CDR3 has 15 residues. CDR3 sequence (DNA): TGTGCCAGCAGAATCACGGGGGTCGTCGGCGTCGGCTACACCTTC. Amino acid sequence: CASRITGVVGVGYTF.

The count of this clone is one. The V call is TRBV5-8, the J call TRBJ2-1, with 8 bases matching TRBD2. CDR1 is SGHTS and CDR2 is YDEGEE in the germline V gene. The J segment lost 2 bases and the V segment lost 6 bases, leaving 10 bases of the junction unmatched. There are 16 residues in the CDR3. The CDR3 sequence: CASNSQAGVTYNEQFF. CDR3 nucleotides: TGTGCCAGCAACTCCCAAGCGGGGGTAACCTACAATGAGCAGTTCTTC. The full variable domain, its missing parts supplied by reference TRBV5-8 and TRBJ2-1, is EAGVTQSPTHLIKTRGQQATLRCSPISGHTSVYWYQQALGLGLQFLLWYDEGEERNRGNFPPRFSGRQFPNYSSELNVNALELEDSALYLCASNSQAGVTYNEQFFGPGTRLTVL.

This chain links TRBV11-1 with TRBJ1-4, with 9 bases fitting TRBD1. The CDR3 runs to 15 residues. Germline CDR1 reads SGHAT; CDR2 reads FQDESV (reference sequence). V shed 5 bases, J shed 8 bases, and the junction held 9 bases outside the gene matches. The CDR3 loop is CASSDRDREGEKLFF. The CDR3 DNA follows: TGTGCCAGCAGCGACCGGGACAGGGAAGGCGAAAAACTGTTTTTT.

V and J are TRBV7-2 and TRBJ1-2, with TRBD1 as a possible D gene (5 bases). The CDR3 spans 11 residues. CDR1 and CDR2 (germline): SGHTA, FQGNSA. V shed 6 bases and J shed 11 bases, with 13 bases lying between them. The CDR3 sequence is CASSQQTGYTF. The DNA of the CDR3 is TGTGCCAGCAGTCAACAAACAGGTTACACCTTC.

The chain uses TRBV11-1 and TRBJ1-6, with no clear D. This CDR3 spans 14 amino acids. With 7 bases removed from V and 9 bases from J, the gap between germline ends came to 16 bases. The germline gives CDR1 SGHAT, CDR2 FQDESV (reference sequence). The CDR3, as DNA: TGTGCCAGCACCGTCGATCCGAGCGGTTCACCCCTCCACTTT. As protein: CASTVDPSGSPLHF.

This rearrangement joins TRBV28 to TRBJ1-1; D call uncertain. The CDR3 consists of 13 residues. The V gene's germline CDR1 is MDHEN and CDR2 SYDVKM. Trimming stripped 7 bases from V and 3 bases from J, with 12 bases between. CDR3 loop: CASTNTQDTEAFF. The CDR3 nucleotides are TGTGCCAGCACTAATACCCAGGACACTGAAGCTTTCTTT.

The chain couples TRBV6-5 to TRBJ2-4; D remains ambiguous. V dropped 6 bases and J dropped 2 bases, with 11 bases sitting between them. Germline V gives CDR1 MNHEY, CDR2 SVGAGI. The CDR3 has 14 amino acids. CDR3 region: CASRIQATKNIQYF. The CDR3 bases are TGTGCCAGCAGGATCCAGGCAACCAAAAACATTCAGTACTTC.